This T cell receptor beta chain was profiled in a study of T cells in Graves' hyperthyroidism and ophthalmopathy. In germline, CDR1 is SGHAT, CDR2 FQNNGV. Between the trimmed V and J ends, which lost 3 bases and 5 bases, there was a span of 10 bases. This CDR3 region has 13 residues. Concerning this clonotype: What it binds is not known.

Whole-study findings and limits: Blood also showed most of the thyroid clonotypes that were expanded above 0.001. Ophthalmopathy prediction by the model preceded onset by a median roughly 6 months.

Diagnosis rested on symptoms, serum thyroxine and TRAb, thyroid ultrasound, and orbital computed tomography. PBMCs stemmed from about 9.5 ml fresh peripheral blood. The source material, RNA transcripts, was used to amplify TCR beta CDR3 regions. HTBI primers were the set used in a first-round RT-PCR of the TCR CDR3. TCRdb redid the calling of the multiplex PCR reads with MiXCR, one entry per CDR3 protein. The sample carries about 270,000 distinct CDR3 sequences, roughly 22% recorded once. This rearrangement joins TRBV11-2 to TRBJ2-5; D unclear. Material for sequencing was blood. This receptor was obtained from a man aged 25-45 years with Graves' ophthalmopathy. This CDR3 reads CASSFQVGETQYF. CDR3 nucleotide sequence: TGTGCCAGCAGCTTTCAAGTGGGGGAGACCCAGTACTTC. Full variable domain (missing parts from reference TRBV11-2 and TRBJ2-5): EAGVAQSPRYKIIEKRQSVAFWCNPISGHATLYWYQQILGQGPKLLIQFQNNGVVDDSQLPKDRFSAERLKGVDSTLKIQPAKLEDSAVYLCASSFQVGETQYFGPGTRLLVL.